This TCR beta chain was obtained from a study of a mutant IDH1 vaccine in newly diagnosed glioma. Study-level information: Vaccines were first given 4-6 weeks after radiotherapy alone, or with temozolomide cycles. Sex among treated patients split about 60% male, roughly 40% female; mean age was roughly 40 years. General study findings and limits: With respect to changes in top peripheral T cell clonotypes, pseudoprogression seemed unrelated.

Germline V lookup: CDR1 SGHRS, CDR2 YFSETQ. The V gene lost 0 bases and the J gene lost 3 bases, with 13 bases spanning the gap. The CDR3 covers 15 residues. As for time point: week 35, safety follow-up. In every dose of vaccine, 300 ug of mutant IDH1 20-mer peptide was given alongside topical imiquimod. Profiled with immunoSEQ multiplex PCR; TCRdb holds only in-frame clones, not every one. The data contain about 30,000 clones, around 84% of them seen just once; the ten biggest clones take up just over 15%. As for this clone: Its antigen remains unknown.

This TCR was sampled from a man aged 25 to 40 with glioma. This sample comprised PBMCs, obtained from a glioma patient whose treatment included an IDH1 peptide vaccine. V and J are TRBV5-1 and TRBJ2-7; no clear D. CDR3 sequence: CASSLGPQRDYEQYF. CDR3 nucleotides: TGCGCCAGCAGCTTGGGGCCCCAAAGGGACTACGAGCAGTACTTC.